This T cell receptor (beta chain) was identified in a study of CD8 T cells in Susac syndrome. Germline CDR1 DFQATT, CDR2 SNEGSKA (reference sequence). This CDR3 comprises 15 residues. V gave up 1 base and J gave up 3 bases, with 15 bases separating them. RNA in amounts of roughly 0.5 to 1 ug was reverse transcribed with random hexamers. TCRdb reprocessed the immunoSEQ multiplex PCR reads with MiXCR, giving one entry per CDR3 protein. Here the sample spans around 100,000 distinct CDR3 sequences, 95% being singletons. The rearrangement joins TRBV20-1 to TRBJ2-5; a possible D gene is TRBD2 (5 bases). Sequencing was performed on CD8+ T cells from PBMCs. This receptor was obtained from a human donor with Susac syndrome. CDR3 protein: CSARVLGLAKETQYF. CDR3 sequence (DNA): TGCAGTGCTAGAGTCCTAGGACTGGCGAAAGAGACCCAGTACTTC.